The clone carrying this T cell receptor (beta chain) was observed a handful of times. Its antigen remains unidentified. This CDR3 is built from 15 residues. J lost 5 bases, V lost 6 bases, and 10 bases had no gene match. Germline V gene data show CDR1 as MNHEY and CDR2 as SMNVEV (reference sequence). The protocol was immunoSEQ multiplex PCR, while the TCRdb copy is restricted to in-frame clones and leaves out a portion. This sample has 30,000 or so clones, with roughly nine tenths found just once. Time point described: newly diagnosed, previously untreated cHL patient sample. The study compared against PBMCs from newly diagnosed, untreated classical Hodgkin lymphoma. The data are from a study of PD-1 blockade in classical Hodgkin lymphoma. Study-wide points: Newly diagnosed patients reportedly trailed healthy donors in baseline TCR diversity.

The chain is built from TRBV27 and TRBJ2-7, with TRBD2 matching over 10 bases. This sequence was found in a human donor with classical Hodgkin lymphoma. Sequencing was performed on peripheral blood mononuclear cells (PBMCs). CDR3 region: CASREELAGVNEQYF. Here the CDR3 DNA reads TGTGCCAGCAGAGAGGAGCTAGCGGGAGTCAACGAGCAGTACTTC.